Presented here are 22 T cell receptor beta chains from one specimen sequenced in a study of blood T cells in healthy people across ages. A second PCR, run for about 6 to 11 cycles, used a sample-barcoded 5' primer plus a J-beta primer mix. TCRdb itself ran the 5' RACE reads through MiXCR, one entry per CDR3 protein. The sample includes around 1,100,000 distinct CDR3 sequences, around two fifths of them seen just once. The sequenced material came from blood. Receptors were obtained from a man aged 18-30 years in good health.

This clonotype was detected ten times or more. The V call is TRBV6-6, the J call TRBJ1-1; 9 nucleotides match TRBD1. CDR1 and CDR2 (germline): MNHNY, SVGAGI (reference sequence). This CDR3 region has 14 residues. J gave up 6 bases and V 5 bases, and 7 bases lay outside the gene matches. CDR3 coding DNA: TGTGCCAGCAGTCTATCGGGGACAGGGTCTGAAGCTTTCTTT. As protein: CASSLSGTGSEAFF.

This chain uses TRBV12-3 or TRBV12-4 with TRBJ2-5; TRBD1 matches 8 bases. The CDR3 contains 13 residues. V was pared by 10 bases and J by 11 bases, with 15 bases of the junction left unmatched. The CDR3 DNA reads TGTGCCACCTACCAGGGGGCCGGCAATGAGCAGTACTTC. Protein: CATYQGAGNEQYF.

The chain employs TRBV10-3 and TRBJ2-4; 7 nucleotides align to TRBD1. Judging by the DNA end, TRBJ2-7 fits better; the J call may be wrong. The CDR3 is made up of 10 amino acids. Germline V gene sequence: CDR1 ENHRY, CDR2 SYGVKD. The CDR3 DNA is TGTGCCACACAGGGGACCGAGCAGTACTTC. Translated, it gives CATQGTEQYF.

The CDR3 DNA reads TGCAGCGAAGGACAGCTTTATGGCTACACCTTC. The encoded protein is CSEGQLYGYTF. This chain uses TRBV29-1 with TRBJ1-2; weak D call: TRBD1 (6 bases). Trimming removed 7 bases at V and 5 bases at J, with 11 bases between. From germline, CDR1 is SQVTM and CDR2 ANQGSEA. This CDR3 comprises 11 residues.

This clonotype has just a few counts. The chain has TRBV7-2 and TRBJ2-7; 7 bases line up with TRBD1. The CDR3 loop spans 16 amino acids. Germline V gives CDR1 SGHTA, CDR2 FQGNSA. The V gene end was trimmed by 0 bases and the J gene end by 2 bases; junction bases not matched to a gene: 7. DNA for the CDR3: TGTGCCAGCAGCTTAGCGCAGGCAGGGGGAACCTACGAGCAGTACTTC. It encodes CASSLAQAGGTYEQYF.

The V call is TRBV12-3 or TRBV12-4, the J call TRBJ1-6; TRBD1 might be the D (6 bases). Trimming cost V 1 base and J 10 bases, with 8 bases left between them. The CDR3 has 13 residues. CDR3 amino acids: CASSLGTASPLHF. In nucleotides, the CDR3 is TGTGCCAGCAGTTTAGGGACAGCCTCACCCCTCCACTTT.

This clonotype was found a few times. V and J are TRBV29-1 and TRBJ1-1; D is unresolved. V dropped 6 bases and J dropped 6 bases, with 14 bases sitting between them. The V gene's germline CDR1 is SQVTM and CDR2 ANQGSEA. This CDR3 is 12 amino acids long. CDR3: CSVRTIGSEAFF. In nucleotides, the CDR3 is TGCAGCGTCCGGACCATCGGGTCTGAAGCTTTCTTT.

This chain joins TRBV12-3 or TRBV12-4 and TRBJ2-1; D might be TRBD1 or TRBD2, each matching 5 bases. The CDR3 spans 13 residues. V lost 8 bases and J 5 bases, leaving 13 bases between the germline ends. The CDR3 loop reads CASAARGDNEQFF. Here the CDR3 DNA reads TGTGCCAGCGCCGCTAGAGGGGACAATGAGCAGTTCTTC.

The J gene is TRBJ2-4, the V gene TRBV4-1; D might be TRBD1 or TRBD2, each matching 5 bases. The J call is in doubt because the DNA end fits TRBJ2-5 better. The CDR3 spans 14 residues. CDR1 is MGHRA and CDR2 is YSYEKL in the germline V gene. CDR3 bases: TGCGCCAGCAGCCAAGACAGGGACCCCGAGACCCAGTACTTC. Translated, it gives CASSQDRDPETQYF.

This clonotype occurred a few times. The V and J genes are TRBV10-3 and TRBJ1-1, with a weak D call TRBD1 (5 bases). Trimming removed 10 bases at V and 1 base at J, with 16 bases between. The V gene's germline CDR1 is ENHRY and CDR2 SYGVKD. This CDR3 has 14 residues. CDR3 coding DNA: TGTGCCACCTCGGGGGAGGCGGGGAACACTGAAGCTTTCTTT. Translating gives CATSGEAGNTEAFF.

This clonotype has just a few counts. The chain links TRBV7-9 to TRBJ2-5, with D possibly being TRBD1 (5 bases). Trimming shortened V by 2 bases and J by 4 bases, and 17 bases separated the two germline ends. There are 16 residues in the CDR3. From germline, CDR1 is SEHNR and CDR2 FQNEAQ (reference sequence). The CDR3 nucleotides are TGTGCCAGCAGCTTACTCGTAACCAGGGCGAGAGAGACCCAGTACTTC. Encoded protein: CASSLLVTRARETQYF. The whole variable domain, remainder taken from reference TRBV7-9 and TRBJ2-5, is DTGVSQNPRHKITKRGQNVTFRCDPISEHNRLYWYRQTLGQGPEFLTYFQNEAQLEKSRLLSDRFSAERPKGSFSTLEIQRTEQGDSAMYLCASSLLVTRARETQYFGPGTRLLVL.

At least ten counts were recorded for this clonotype. This rearrangement joins TRBV29-1 to TRBJ2-5; D gene unclear. Per germline, CDR1 SQVTM and CDR2 ANQGSEA. The CDR3 runs to 13 residues. Deletions cut 3 bases from V and 0 bases from J, with 8 bases between. CDR3 sequence: CSVEGSNQETQYF. The CDR3 DNA is TGCAGCGTTGAGGGCAGCAACCAAGAGACCCAGTACTTC.

The V call is TRBV29-1, the J call TRBJ1-2; D call uncertain. Germline CDR1 and CDR2: SQVTM and ANQGSEA. This CDR3 has 12 residues. V was trimmed by 6 bases and J by 3 bases, leaving 11 bases between them. CDR3 nucleotide sequence: TGCAGCGTAGACGGACGAGACTATGGCTACACCTTC. Translated, it gives CSVDGRDYGYTF.

This clonotype occurred a few times. The gene calls are TRBV20-1 and TRBJ1-1; D not certain. Trimming removed 0 bases at V and 7 bases at J, with 12 bases between. CDR3 length: 13 residues. CDR1 and CDR2 from the germline V gene are DFQATT and SNEGSKA (reference sequence). CDR3 nucleotides: TGCAGTGCTAGAGATTCCGTTGCGGGTGAAGCTTTCTTT. This translates into CSARDSVAGEAFF.

This clonotype has a single count. This chain joins TRBV6-1 and TRBJ1-1; no reliable D call. V was shortened by 6 bases and J by 4 bases, with 6 bases between the two germline ends. CDR1 is MNHNS and CDR2 is SASEGT in the germline V gene. The CDR3 has 11 residues. The DNA of the CDR3 is TGTGCCAGCAGGGAACCCACTGAAGCTTTCTTT. Translating gives CASREPTEAFF.

The chain combines TRBV20-1 with TRBJ2-1, with a possible D match to TRBD1 (6 bases). With 4 bases removed from V and 0 bases from J, the gap between germline ends came to 16 bases. Germline V gene sequence: CDR1 DFQATT, CDR2 SNEGSKA (reference sequence). CDR3 size: 16 residues. The CDR3 sequence is CSAMIDRLLSYNEQFF. The CDR3 DNA sequence: TGCAGTGCTATGATAGACAGGCTCCTCTCCTACAATGAGCAGTTCTTC.

Worth noting for this clonotype: Relative to the germline gene, one junction end is altered; a read error may explain this. The V gene is TRBV5-1, the J gene TRBJ2-3; TRBD2 agrees at 10 bases. The germline CDR1 and CDR2 sequences are SGHRS and YFSETQ. The CDR3 is 17 residues long. CDR3 loop: CAGSPTGLAEYTDTQYF. DNA for the CDR3: TGCGCCGGCAGCCCAACCGGACTAGCGGAGTACACAGATACGCAGTATTTT.

This clonotype has just a few counts. The chain links TRBV6-6 to TRBJ1-4; the match to TRBD1 covers 7 bases. CDR1 MNHNY and CDR2 SVGAGI come from the germline V gene (reference sequence). This CDR3 is 13 amino acids long. Unmatched junction bases numbered 2, after V lost 6 bases and J lost 4 bases. CDR3 residues: CASRGTVNEKLFF. The CDR3 DNA is TGTGCCAGCAGGGGGACAGTTAATGAAAAACTGTTTTTT.

This clonotype has more than one count but fewer than ten. This chain links TRBV20-1 with TRBJ2-6, with a possible D match to TRBD2 (5 bases). CDR1 is DFQATT and CDR2 is SNEGSKA in the germline V gene (reference sequence). Trimming pared 4 bases from V and 0 bases from J, leaving 10 bases between. The CDR3 length is 15 residues. The CDR3 loop reads CSATDEGSGANVLTF. CDR3 bases: TGCAGTGCTACGGACGAGGGCTCTGGGGCCAACGTCCTGACTTTC.

This clonotype was seen more than once but under ten times. The chain employs TRBV29-1 and TRBJ2-1; D is perhaps TRBD1 or TRBD2 (5 bases each). The CDR3 is made up of 14 amino acids. In germline, CDR1 is SQVTM, CDR2 ANQGSEA. Trimming shortened V by 8 bases and J by 6 bases, and 20 bases separated the two germline ends. The CDR3 nucleotides read TGCAGCACGGGACCGCTTAGAGGATCCAATGAGCAGTTCTTC. Its protein is CSTGPLRGSNEQFF.

The J gene is TRBJ1-4, the V gene TRBV5-1, with unresolved D. Germline CDR1 is SGHRS and CDR2 is YFSETQ. This CDR3 is built from 13 residues. V was trimmed by 0 bases and J by 7 bases, leaving 7 bases between them. Written as DNA, the CDR3 is TGCGCCAGCAGCTTGGTGTTGGGTGAAAAACTGTTTTTT. Translation: CASSLVLGEKLFF.

This clonotype has more than one count but fewer than ten. The rearrangement joins TRBV5-1 to TRBJ2-1; 7 bases fit TRBD1. V lost 3 bases, J lost 10 bases, and 13 bases stayed unmatched. The CDR3 extends over 15 amino acids. Per the germline V gene, CDR1 is SGHRS and CDR2 is YFSETQ. CDR3 in DNA: TGCGCCAGCAGCTCCCACAGGGGTGACAATAGGGAGCAGTTCTTC. This translates into CASSSHRGDNREQFF.